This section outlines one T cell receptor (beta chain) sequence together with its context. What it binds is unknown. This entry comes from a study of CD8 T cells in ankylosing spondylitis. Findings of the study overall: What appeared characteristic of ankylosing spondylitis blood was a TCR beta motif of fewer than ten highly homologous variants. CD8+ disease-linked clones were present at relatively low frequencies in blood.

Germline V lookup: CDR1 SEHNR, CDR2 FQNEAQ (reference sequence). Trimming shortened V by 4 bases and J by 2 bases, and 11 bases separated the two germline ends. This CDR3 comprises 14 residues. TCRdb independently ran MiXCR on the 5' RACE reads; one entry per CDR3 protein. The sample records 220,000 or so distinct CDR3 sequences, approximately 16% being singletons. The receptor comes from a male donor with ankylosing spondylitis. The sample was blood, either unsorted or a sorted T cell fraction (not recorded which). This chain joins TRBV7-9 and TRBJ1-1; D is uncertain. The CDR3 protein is CASSSPAPNTEAFF. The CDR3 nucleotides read TGTGCCAGCAGCTCGCCAGCTCCTAACACTGAAGCTTTCTTT.